This TCR beta chain originates from a study of T cells after yellow fever vaccination. MiXCR, applied by TCRdb to the 5' RACE reads, yields one record per CDR3 protein. The sample lists around 600,000 distinct CDR3 sequences, approximately 13% occurring once. The CDR3 runs to 19 residues. The V segment lost 0 bases and the J segment 0 bases; nucleotides outside the gene matches: 11. The germline V gene has CDR1 MNHEY and CDR2 SVGAGI. This chain uses TRBV6-5 with TRBJ2-7; 10 bases are a match to TRBD2. The sequence came from a man aged 25-40 years who received the YFV17D yellow fever vaccine. The starting material was PBMCs, obtained on the day of the yellow fever booster vaccination. The CDR3 protein is CASSYSTITGTSASYEQYF. As DNA, the CDR3 is TGTGCCAGCAGTTACTCAACGATTACCGGGACTAGCGCCTCCTACGAGCAGTACTTC.